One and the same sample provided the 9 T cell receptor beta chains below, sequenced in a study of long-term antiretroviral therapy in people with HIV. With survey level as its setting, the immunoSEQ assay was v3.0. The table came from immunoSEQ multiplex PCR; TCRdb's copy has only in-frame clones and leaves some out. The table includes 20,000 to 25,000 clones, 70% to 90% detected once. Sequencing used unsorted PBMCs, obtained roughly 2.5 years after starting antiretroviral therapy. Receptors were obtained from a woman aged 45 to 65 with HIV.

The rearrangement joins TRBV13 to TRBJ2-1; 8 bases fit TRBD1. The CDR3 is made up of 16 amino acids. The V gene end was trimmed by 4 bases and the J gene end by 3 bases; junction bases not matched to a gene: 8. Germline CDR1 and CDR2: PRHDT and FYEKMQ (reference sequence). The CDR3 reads CASSSLDRDVYNEQFF. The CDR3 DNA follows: TGTGCCAGCAGCTCCCTGGACAGGGATGTCTACAATGAGCAGTTCTTC.

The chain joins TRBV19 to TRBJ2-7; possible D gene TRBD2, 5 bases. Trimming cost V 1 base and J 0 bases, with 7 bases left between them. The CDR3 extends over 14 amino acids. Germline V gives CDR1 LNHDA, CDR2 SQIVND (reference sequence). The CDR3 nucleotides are TGTGCCAGTAGTATAGCGGGGATCTCCTACGAGCAGTACTTC. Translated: CASSIAGISYEQYF. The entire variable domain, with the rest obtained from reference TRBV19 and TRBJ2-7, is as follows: DGGITQSPKYLFRKEGQNVTLSCEQNLNHDAMYWYRQDPGQGLRLIYYSQIVNDFQKGDIAEGYSVSREKKESFPLTVTSAQKNPTAFYLCASSIAGISYEQYFGPGTRLTVT.

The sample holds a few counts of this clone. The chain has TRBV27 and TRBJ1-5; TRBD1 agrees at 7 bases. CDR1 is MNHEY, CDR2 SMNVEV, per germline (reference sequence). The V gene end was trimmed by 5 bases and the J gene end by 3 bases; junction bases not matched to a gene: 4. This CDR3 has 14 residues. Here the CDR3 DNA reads TGTGCCAGCAGTGCAGACAGGGTCAATCAGCCCCAGCATTTT. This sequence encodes CASSADRVNQPQHF.

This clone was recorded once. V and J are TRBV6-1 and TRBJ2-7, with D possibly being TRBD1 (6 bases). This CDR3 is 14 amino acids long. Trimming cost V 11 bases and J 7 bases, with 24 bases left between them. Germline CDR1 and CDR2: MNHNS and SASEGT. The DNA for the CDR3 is TGTGCCCTCAGAAGCCGGGACAATGTTCTGGAGCAGTACTTC. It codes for CALRSRDNVLEQYF.

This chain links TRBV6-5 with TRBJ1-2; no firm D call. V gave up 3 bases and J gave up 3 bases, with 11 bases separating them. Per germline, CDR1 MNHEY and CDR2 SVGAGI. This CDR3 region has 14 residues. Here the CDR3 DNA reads TGTGCCAGCAGTTATGGTCGTCAGCACTATGGCTACACCTTC. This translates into CASSYGRQHYGYTF.

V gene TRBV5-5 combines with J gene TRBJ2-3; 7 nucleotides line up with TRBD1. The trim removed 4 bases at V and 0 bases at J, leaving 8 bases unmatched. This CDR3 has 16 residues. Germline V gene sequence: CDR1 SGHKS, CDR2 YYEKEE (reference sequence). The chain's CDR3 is CASSPTGQSSTDTQYF. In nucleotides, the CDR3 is TGTGCCAGCAGCCCGACGGGACAGTCAAGCACAGATACGCAGTATTTT.

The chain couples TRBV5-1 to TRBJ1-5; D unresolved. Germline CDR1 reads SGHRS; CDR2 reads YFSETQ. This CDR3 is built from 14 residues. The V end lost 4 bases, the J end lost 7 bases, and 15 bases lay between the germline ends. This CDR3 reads CASSPIPGGQPQHF. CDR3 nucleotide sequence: TGCGCCAGCAGCCCAATTCCCGGCGGACAGCCCCAGCATTTT.

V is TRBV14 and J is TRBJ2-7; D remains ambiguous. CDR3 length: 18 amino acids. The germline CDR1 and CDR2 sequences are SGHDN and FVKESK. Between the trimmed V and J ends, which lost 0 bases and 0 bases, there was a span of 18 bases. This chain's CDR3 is CASSQDLPGRAFSYEQYF. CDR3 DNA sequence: TGTGCCAGCAGCCAAGATCTCCCCGGACGTGCCTTCTCCTACGAGCAGTACTTC.

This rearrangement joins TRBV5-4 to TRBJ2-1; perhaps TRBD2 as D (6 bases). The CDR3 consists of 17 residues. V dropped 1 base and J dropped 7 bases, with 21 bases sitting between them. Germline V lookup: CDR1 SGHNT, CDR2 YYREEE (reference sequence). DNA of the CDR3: TGTGCCAGCAGCTTGTTGTTGGCGGGAATAATTTATAATGAGCAGTTCTTC. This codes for CASSLLLAGIIYNEQFF.